The 20 T cell receptor beta chains below come from one sample, sequenced in a study of OX40 agonist ivuxolimab in advanced cancers. Produced via immunoSEQ multiplex PCR; TCRdb's table is partial and in-frame only. The data hold over 45,000 clones, with roughly 84% observed a single time. This specimen consisted of CD4+ or CD8+ T cells sorted from blood, obtained in a trial of the OX40 agonist ivuxolimab. The origin of the receptors is an adult with an advanced solid tumor such as melanoma, head and neck, liver or kidney cancer.

The chain couples TRBV7-2 to TRBJ2-5; D is unclear. V lost 8 bases to trimming and J lost 5 bases, with 9 bases between them. The CDR3 has 11 residues. The germline gives CDR1 SGHTA, CDR2 FQGNSA. In nucleotides, the CDR3 is TGTGCCAGCCAAGCCGCGGAGACCCAGTACTTC. It codes for CASQAAETQYF.

CDR3 loop: CASSDSVNEQFF. The DNA for the CDR3 is TGTGCCAGCAGTGACTCCGTTAATGAGCAGTTCTTC. V usage is TRBV25-1 and J usage is TRBJ2-1; D call uncertain. CDR1 MGHDK and CDR2 SYGVNS come from the germline V gene. V dropped 3 bases and J dropped 7 bases, with 7 bases sitting between them. There are 12 residues in the CDR3.

The V gene is TRBV7-9, the J gene TRBJ2-7, with D perhaps matching TRBD1 (5 bases). V lost 5 bases, J lost 4 bases, and 9 bases lay in between. The CDR3 runs 12 residues. Per germline, CDR1 SEHNR and CDR2 FQNEAQ (reference sequence). CDR3 amino acids: CASSDQGYEQYF. The CDR3 DNA follows: TGTGCCAGCAGCGATCAGGGTTACGAGCAGTACTTC.

This chain links TRBV28 with TRBJ2-4; D is undetermined. V was pared by 2 bases and J by 2 bases, with 22 bases between. Germline values: CDR1 MDHEN, CDR2 SYDVKM. The CDR3 runs 19 residues. In DNA, the CDR3 is TGTGCCAGCAGTTTACTGGCTTTGGGCGATCCCAATCCCAAAAACATTCAGTACTTC. It encodes CASSLLALGDPNPKNIQYF.

The rearrangement joins TRBV28 to TRBJ2-2; 8 nucleotides align to TRBD1. Looked up from germline, CDR1 is MDHEN and CDR2 is SYDVKM. This CDR3 contains 17 residues. J lost 0 bases, V lost 4 bases, and 7 bases had no gene match. The CDR3 region is CASSSASGGANTGELFF. CDR3 bases: TGTGCCAGCAGTTCCGCCTCAGGGGGCGCGAACACCGGGGAGCTGTTTTTT.

This chain uses TRBV2 with TRBJ1-5, with TRBD1 matching 7 bases. Germline loops: CDR1 SNHLY, CDR2 FYNNEI. The CDR3 consists of 15 residues. J gave up 4 bases and V 5 bases, and 8 bases lay outside the gene matches. The CDR3 coding sequence is TGTGCCAGCAGTAGACAGGGCATCGGGAATCAGCCCCAGCATTTT. Its protein product is CASSRQGIGNQPQHF.

This clone was found once. V usage is TRBV29-1 and J usage is TRBJ2-7, with 9 bases that match TRBD1. The J segment lost 5 bases and the V segment lost 6 bases, leaving 11 bases of the junction unmatched. The CDR3 totals 14 residues. From germline, CDR1 is SQVTM and CDR2 ANQGSEA. This CDR3 is CSVTKGQGVHEQYF. CDR3 sequence (DNA): TGCAGCGTGACTAAGGGACAGGGCGTCCACGAGCAGTACTTC.

This clone was detected only once. A read error may produce the germline difference seen at one junction end. Other nucleotide sequences from this sample produce the same CDR3. V and J are TRBV30 and TRBJ1-1; D is unresolved. Germline assignment: CDR1 GTSNPN and CDR2 SVGIG (reference sequence). There are 13 residues in the CDR3. The CDR3 spells CAWSKVFGTEAFF. Here the CDR3 DNA reads TGTGCCTGGAGCAAGGTGTTTGGAACTGAGGCTTTCTTT.

This clone was seen more than once but under ten times. CDR3 coding DNA: TGTGCCAGCAGGACCTCCGGGGGGCACCAGCCCCAGCATTTT. Translation: CASRTSGGHQPQHF. This chain joins TRBV28 and TRBJ1-5, with D possibly matching TRBD1 (6 bases). The CDR3 consists of 14 residues. Trimming took off 6 bases at V and 7 bases at J, with 16 bases between the two ends. Germline V CDR1 and CDR2: MDHEN, SYDVKM. The complete variable domain, with remaining parts taken from reference TRBV28 and TRBJ1-5, reads DVKVTQSSRYLVKRTGEKVFLECVQDMDHENMFWYRQDPGLGLRLIYFSYDVKMKEKGDIPEGYSVSREKKERFSLILESASTNQTSMYLCASRTSGGHQPQHFGDGTRLSIL.

V and J are TRBV27 and TRBJ2-4; 7 positions match TRBD2. V trimming: 5 bases; J trimming: 8 bases; junction bases outside the gene matches: 6. From germline, CDR1 is MNHEY and CDR2 SMNVEV (reference sequence). This CDR3 contains 13 residues. DNA of the CDR3: TGTGCCAGCAGTGCCAGGGAGGGAGACATTCAGTACTTC. It specifies CASSAREGDIQYF.

The DNA of the CDR3 is TGTGCCAGCAGTTCACTACTCCGGGACAGCGGATTTAGGTATGGCTACACCTTC. Its protein product is CASSSLLRDSGFRYGYTF. The V gene is TRBV28, the J gene TRBJ1-2; TRBD1 matches at 7 bases. CDR1 is MDHEN, CDR2 SYDVKM, per germline. There are 18 residues in the CDR3. Trimming removed 4 bases from V and 5 bases from J; junction bases left unmatched: 19.

The chain combines TRBV19 with TRBJ1-4; perhaps TRBD1 as D (5 bases). Per the germline V gene, CDR1 is LNHDA and CDR2 is SQIVND (reference sequence). The CDR3 loop spans 13 amino acids. V shed 8 bases and J shed 8 bases, with 15 bases lying between them. As DNA, the CDR3 is TGTGCCAGTCGTCCGGGACGAGGAGAAAAACTGTTTTTT. It specifies CASRPGRGEKLFF.

As for this clone: Germline and junction disagree at one end, which may indicate a read error. V is TRBV7-9 and J is TRBJ2-3; D is possibly TRBD1 (5 bases). CDR1 and CDR2 from the germline V gene are SEHNR and FQNEAQ (reference sequence). The CDR3 has 11 residues. CDR3 coding DNA: TGTGCCGGCAGGGCCGCAGATACGCAGTATTTT. Translating gives CAGRAADTQYF.

The J gene is TRBJ2-4, the V gene TRBV19, with 9 bases lining up with TRBD1. Germline loops: CDR1 LNHDA, CDR2 SQIVND (reference sequence). This CDR3 is built from 14 residues. V lost 6 bases, J lost 0 bases, and 0 bases stayed unmatched. As DNA, the CDR3 is TGTGCCAGTAGGGACAGGGGAGCCAAAAACATTCAGTACTTC. It translates to CASRDRGAKNIQYF. Full variable domain (rest looked up from reference TRBV19 and TRBJ2-4): DGGITQSPKYLFRKEGQNVTLSCEQNLNHDAMYWYRQDPGQGLRLIYYSQIVNDFQKGDIAEGYSVSREKKESFPLTVTSAQKNPTAFYLCASRDRGAKNIQYFGAGTRLSVL.

The chain has TRBV6-5 and TRBJ1-3, with D perhaps TRBD1 (5 bases). Germline values: CDR1 MNHEY, CDR2 SVGAGI. Trimming shortened V by 8 bases and J by 2 bases, and 7 bases separated the two germline ends. The CDR3 is 12 amino acids. CDR3 region: CASGGTGNTIYF. The CDR3 DNA follows: TGTGCCAGCGGGGGGACTGGAAACACCATATATTTT.

As to this clone: The identical CDR3 is also encoded by other nucleotide sequences in the sample. The V call is TRBV18, the J call TRBJ2-1; TRBD2 is a possible D gene (5 bases). Germline CDR1 KGHSH, CDR2 LQKENI. This CDR3 region has 14 residues. V gave up 6 bases and J gave up 4 bases, with 13 bases separating them. In DNA form, the CDR3 reads TGTGCCAGCTCGCCTCCCACTAGTTACAATGAGCAGTTCTTC. As protein: CASSPPTSYNEQFF.

CDR3 sequence (DNA): TGTGCCAGCTCACCTCCTAGCGCCAACTACAATGAGCAGTTCTTC. As protein: CASSPPSANYNEQFF. The V gene is TRBV18, the J gene TRBJ2-1; perhaps TRBD2 as D (6 bases). From germline, CDR1 is KGHSH and CDR2 LQKENI. The V gene lost 3 bases and the J gene lost 3 bases, with 12 bases spanning the gap. This CDR3 region has 15 residues.

This clone was observed a single time. The DNA for the CDR3 is TGTGCCAGCAGTGAGGGACAGAGATCTAACTATGGCTACACCTTC. It translates to CASSEGQRSNYGYTF. The chain combines TRBV2 with TRBJ1-2, with 7 bases matching TRBD1. This CDR3 is 15 amino acids long. The V gene end was trimmed by 3 bases and the J gene end by 0 bases; junction bases not matched to a gene: 4. In germline, CDR1 is SNHLY, CDR2 FYNNEI.

The chain uses TRBV4-3 and TRBJ2-2; 7 bases are a match to TRBD2. V dropped 0 bases and J dropped 1; count of bases not matched to a gene: 5. Germline V CDR1 and CDR2: LGHNA, YSLEER. The CDR3 sequence is 17 residues long. The CDR3 nucleotides read TGCGCCAGCAGCCAAGAATGGGCTAGCGGGAACACCGGGGAGCTGTTTTTT. Amino acids: CASSQEWASGNTGELFF.

The chain employs TRBV18 and TRBJ2-3; D remains unclear. Trimming took 2 bases from V and 5 from J, leaving 5 bases between them. Germline V CDR1 and CDR2: KGHSH, LQKENI. The CDR3 is 12 amino acids. CDR3 in amino acids: CASSPLGDTQYF. In DNA form, the CDR3 reads TGTGCCAGCTCACCATTGGGAGATACGCAGTATTTT.